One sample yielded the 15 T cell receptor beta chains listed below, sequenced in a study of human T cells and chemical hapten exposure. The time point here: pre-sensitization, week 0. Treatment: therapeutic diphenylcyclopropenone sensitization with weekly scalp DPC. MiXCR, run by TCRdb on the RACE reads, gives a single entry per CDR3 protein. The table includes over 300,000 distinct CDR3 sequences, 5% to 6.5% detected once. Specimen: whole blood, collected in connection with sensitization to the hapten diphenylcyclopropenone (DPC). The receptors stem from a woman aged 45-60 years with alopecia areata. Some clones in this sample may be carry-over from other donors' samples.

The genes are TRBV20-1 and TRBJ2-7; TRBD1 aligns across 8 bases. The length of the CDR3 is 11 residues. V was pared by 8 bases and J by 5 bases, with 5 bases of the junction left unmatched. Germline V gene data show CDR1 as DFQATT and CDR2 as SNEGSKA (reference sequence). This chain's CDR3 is CSLGQADEQYF. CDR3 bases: TGCAGTCTGGGACAGGCGGACGAGCAGTACTTC.

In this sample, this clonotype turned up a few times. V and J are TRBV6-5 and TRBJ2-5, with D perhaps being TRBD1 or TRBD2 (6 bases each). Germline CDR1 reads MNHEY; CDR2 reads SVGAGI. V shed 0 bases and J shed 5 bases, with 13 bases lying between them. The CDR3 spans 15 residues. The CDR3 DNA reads TGTGCCAGCAGTTACTCGCCCGGGGGCGGTGAGACCCAGTACTTC. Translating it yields CASSYSPGGGETQYF.

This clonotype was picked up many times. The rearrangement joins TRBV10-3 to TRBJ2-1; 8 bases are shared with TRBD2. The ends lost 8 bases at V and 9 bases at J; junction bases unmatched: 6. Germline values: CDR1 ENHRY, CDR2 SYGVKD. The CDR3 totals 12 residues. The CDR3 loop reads CAISGLASEQFF. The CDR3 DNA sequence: TGTGCCATCTCTGGACTAGCCAGTGAGCAGTTCTTC.

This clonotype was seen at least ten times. Here the CDR3 reads CASSYSGGGVYEQYF. The CDR3 coding sequence is TGTGCCAGCAGTTACTCGGGAGGGGGCGTCTACGAGCAGTACTTC. The rearrangement uses TRBV6-2 or TRBV6-3 and TRBJ2-7; D is tentatively TRBD1 or TRBD2 (7 bases each). This CDR3 is built from 15 residues. Trimming took 0 bases from V and 3 from J, leaving 12 bases between them. Germline assignment: CDR1 MNHEY and CDR2 SVGEGT.

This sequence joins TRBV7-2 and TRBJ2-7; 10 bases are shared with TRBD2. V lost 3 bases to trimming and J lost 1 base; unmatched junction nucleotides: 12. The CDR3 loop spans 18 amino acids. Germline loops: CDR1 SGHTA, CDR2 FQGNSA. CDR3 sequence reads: CASSFSAGKREGSYEQYF. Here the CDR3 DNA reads TGTGCCAGCAGCTTCTCCGCGGGAAAGCGGGAGGGATCCTACGAGCAGTACTTC.

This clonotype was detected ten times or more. The CDR3, as DNA: TGCAGCGTTGGCGGGCAGTACACAGATACGCAGTATTTT. Translating it yields CSVGGQYTDTQYF. The V gene is TRBV29-1, the J gene TRBJ2-3; possibly TRBD2 for D (5 bases). V was pared by 4 bases and J by 2 bases, with 10 bases between. The CDR3 extends over 13 amino acids. Germline V gene data show CDR1 as SQVTM and CDR2 as ANQGSEA.

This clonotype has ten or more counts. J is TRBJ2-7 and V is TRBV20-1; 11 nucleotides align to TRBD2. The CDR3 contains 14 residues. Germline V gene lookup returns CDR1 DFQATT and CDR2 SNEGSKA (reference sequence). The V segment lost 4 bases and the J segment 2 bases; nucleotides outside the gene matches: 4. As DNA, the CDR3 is TGCAGTGCTACCGGACTAGCGGGTACCTACGAGCAGTACTTC. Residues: CSATGLAGTYEQYF.

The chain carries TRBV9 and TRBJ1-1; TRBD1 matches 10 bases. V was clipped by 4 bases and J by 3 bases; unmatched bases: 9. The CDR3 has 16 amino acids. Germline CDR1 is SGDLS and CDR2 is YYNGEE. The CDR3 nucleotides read TGTGCCAGCAGCCCGACAGGGGGCCATGGTCACACTGAAGCTTTCTTT. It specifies CASSPTGGHGHTEAFF.

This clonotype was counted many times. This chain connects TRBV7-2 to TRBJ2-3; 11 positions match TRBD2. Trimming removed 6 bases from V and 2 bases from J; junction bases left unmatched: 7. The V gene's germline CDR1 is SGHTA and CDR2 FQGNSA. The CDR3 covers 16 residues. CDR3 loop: CASSLRTSGYTDTQYF. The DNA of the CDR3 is TGTGCCAGCAGTCTCCGGACTAGCGGGTACACAGATACGCAGTATTTT. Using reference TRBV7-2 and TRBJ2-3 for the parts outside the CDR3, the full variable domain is GAGVSQSPSNKVTEKGKDVELRCDPISGHTALYWYRQSLGQGLEFLIYFQGNSAPDKSGLPSDRFSAERTGGSVSTLTIQRTQQEDSAVYLCASSLRTSGYTDTQYFGPGTRLTVL.

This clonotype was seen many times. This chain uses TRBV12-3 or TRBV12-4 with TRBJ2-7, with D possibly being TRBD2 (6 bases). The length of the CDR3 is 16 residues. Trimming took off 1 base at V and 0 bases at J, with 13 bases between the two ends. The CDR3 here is CASSLDPAGNSYEQYF. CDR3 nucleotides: TGTGCCAGCAGTTTAGATCCAGCGGGCAACTCCTACGAGCAGTACTTC.

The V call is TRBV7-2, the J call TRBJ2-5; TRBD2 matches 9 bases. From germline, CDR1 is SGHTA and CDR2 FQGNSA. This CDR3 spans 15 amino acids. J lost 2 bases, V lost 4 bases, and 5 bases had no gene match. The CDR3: CASSWSGGIQETQYF. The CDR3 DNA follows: TGTGCCAGCAGCTGGAGCGGGGGGATTCAAGAGACCCAGTACTTC.

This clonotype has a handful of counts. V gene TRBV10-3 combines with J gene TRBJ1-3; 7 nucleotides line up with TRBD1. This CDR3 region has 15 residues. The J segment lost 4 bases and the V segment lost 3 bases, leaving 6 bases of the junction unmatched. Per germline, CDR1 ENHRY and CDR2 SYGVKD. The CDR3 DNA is TGTGCCATCAGTGAAAAGGGGGCGCGAGGAAACACCATATATTTT. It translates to CAISEKGARGNTIYF.

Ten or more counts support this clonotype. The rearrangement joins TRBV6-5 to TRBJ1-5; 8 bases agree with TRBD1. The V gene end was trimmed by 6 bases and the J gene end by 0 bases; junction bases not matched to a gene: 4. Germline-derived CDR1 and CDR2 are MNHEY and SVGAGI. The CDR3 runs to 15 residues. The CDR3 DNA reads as TGTGCCAGCAGCACGACAGGGGATAGCAATCAGCCCCAGCATTTT. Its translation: CASSTTGDSNQPQHF.

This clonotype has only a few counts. The CDR3 spells CASSVKGTPPPDTQYF. CDR3 in DNA: TGTGCCAGCAGCGTAAAGGGGACCCCACCACCTGATACGCAGTATTTT. This sequence joins TRBV9 and TRBJ2-3; D may match TRBD1 or TRBD2 (5 bases each). V lost 1 base and J 6 bases, leaving 18 bases between the germline ends. Germline V CDR1 and CDR2: SGDLS, YYNGEE. This CDR3 is 16 amino acids long.

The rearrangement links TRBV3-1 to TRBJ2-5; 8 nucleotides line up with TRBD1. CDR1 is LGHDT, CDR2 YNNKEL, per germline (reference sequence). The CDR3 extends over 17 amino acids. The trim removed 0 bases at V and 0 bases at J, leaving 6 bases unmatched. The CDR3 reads CASSQDRAGGHQETQYF. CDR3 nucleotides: TGTGCCAGCAGCCAAGATCGAGCAGGGGGCCACCAAGAGACCCAGTACTTC.